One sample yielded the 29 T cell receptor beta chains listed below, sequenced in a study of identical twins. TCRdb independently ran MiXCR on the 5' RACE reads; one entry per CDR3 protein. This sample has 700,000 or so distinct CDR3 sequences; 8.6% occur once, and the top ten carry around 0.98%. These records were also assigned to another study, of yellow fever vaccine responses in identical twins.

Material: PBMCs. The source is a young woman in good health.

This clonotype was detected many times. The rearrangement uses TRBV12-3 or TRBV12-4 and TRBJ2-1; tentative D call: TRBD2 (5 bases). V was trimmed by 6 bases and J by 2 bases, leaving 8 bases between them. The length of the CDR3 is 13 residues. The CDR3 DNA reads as TGTGCCAGCAGCACCGGGACCTACAATGAGCAGTTCTTC. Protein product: CASSTGTYNEQFF.

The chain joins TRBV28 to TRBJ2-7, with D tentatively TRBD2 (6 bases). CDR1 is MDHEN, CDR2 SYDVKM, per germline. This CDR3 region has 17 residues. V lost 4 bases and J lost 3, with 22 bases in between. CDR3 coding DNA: TGTGCCAGCAGTTCCCCCCGGACCGACGGGGGACTCTACGAGCAGTACTTC. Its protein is CASSSPRTDGGLYEQYF.

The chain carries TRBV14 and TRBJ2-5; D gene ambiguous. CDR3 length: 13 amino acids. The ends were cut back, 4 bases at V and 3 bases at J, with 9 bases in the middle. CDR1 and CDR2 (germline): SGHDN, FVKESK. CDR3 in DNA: TGTGCCAGCAGCCCAGCGTGGGAAGAGACCCAGTACTTC. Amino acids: CASSPAWEETQYF.

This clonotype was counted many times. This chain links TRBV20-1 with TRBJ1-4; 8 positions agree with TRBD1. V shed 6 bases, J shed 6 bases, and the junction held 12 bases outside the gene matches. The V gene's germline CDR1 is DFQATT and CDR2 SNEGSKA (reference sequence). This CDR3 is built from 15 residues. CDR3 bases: TGCAGTGCAGACCCCTTAGAGACAGGGGATGAAAAACTGTTTTTT. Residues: CSADPLETGDEKLFF.

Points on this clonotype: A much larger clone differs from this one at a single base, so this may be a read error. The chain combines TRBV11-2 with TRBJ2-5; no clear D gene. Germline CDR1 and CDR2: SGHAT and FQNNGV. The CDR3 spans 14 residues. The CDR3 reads CASSLHSHQEAQYF. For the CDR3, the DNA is TGTGCCAGCAGCCTCCACAGCCACCAAGAGGCCCAGTACTTC. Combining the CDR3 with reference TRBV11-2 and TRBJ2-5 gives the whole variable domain EAGVAQSPRYKIIEKRQSVAFWCNPISGHATLYWYQQILGQGPKLLIQFQNNGVVDDSQLPKDRFSAERLKGVDSTLKIQPAKLEDSAVYLCASSLHSHQEAQYFGPGTRLLVL.

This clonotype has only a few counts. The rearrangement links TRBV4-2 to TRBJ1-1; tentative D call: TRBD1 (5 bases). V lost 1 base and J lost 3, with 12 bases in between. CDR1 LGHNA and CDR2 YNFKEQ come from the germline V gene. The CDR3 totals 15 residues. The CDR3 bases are TGTGCCAGCAGCCAAGGTAGTTCGGGGGACACTGAAGCTTTCTTT. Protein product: CASSQGSSGDTEAFF.

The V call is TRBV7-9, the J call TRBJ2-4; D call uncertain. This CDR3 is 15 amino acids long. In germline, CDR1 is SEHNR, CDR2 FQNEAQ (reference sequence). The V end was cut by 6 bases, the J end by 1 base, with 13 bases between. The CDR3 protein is CASSHRSGAKNIQYF. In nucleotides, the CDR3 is TGTGCCAGCAGTCACCGTTCCGGGGCCAAAAACATTCAGTACTTC.

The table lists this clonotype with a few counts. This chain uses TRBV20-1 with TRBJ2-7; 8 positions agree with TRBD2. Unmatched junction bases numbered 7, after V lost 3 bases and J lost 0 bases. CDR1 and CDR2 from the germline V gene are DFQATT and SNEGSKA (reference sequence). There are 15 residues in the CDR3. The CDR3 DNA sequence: TGCAGTGCTAGCCTCATCGGGGGGGGCTCCTACGAGCAGTACTTC. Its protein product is CSASLIGGGSYEQYF.

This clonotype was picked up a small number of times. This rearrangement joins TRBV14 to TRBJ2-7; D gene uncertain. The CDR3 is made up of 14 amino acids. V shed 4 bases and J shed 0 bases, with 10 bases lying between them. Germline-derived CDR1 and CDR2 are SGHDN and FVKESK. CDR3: CASSPSSYSYEQYF. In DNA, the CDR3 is TGTGCCAGCAGCCCAAGCTCCTACTCCTACGAGCAGTACTTC.

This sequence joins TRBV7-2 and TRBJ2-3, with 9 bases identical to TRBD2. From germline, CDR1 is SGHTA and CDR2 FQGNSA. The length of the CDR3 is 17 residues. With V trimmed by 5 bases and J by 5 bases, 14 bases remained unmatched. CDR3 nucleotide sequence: TGTGCCAGCAGCCCCAGGGCGGGAGGGACCACCAGAGATACGCAGTATTTT. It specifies CASSPRAGGTTRDTQYF.

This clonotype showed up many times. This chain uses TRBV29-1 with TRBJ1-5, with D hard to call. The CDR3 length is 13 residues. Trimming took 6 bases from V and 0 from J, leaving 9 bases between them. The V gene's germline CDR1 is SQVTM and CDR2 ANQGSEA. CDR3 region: CSVARDSNQPQHF. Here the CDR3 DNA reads TGCAGCGTCGCTCGGGATAGCAATCAGCCCCAGCATTTT.

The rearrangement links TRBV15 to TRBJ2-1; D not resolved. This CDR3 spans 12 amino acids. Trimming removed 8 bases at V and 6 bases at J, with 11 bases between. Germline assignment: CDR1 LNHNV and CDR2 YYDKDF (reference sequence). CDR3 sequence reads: CATSDRLNEQFF. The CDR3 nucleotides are TGTGCCACCTCCGATAGGCTCAATGAGCAGTTCTTC. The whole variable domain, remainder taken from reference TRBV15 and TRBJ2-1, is DAMVIQNPRYQVTQFGKPVTLSCSQTLNHNVMYWYQQKSSQAPKLLFHYYDKDFNNEADTPDNFQSRRPNTSFCFLDIRSPGLGDTAMYLCATSDRLNEQFFGPGTRLTVL.

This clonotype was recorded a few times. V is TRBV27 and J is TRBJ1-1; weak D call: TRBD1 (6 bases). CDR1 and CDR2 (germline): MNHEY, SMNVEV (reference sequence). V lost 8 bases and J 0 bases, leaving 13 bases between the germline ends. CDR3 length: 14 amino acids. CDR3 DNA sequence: TGTGCCAGCGGACCACAGGGTTTGAACACTGAAGCTTTCTTT. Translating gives CASGPQGLNTEAFF.

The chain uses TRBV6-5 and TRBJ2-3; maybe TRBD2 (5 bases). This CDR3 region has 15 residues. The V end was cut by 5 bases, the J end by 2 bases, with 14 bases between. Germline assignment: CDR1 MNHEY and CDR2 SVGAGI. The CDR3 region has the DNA TGTGCCAGCAGTCAGCTCGGGGTCGACACAGATACGCAGTATTTT. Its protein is CASSQLGVDTDTQYF.

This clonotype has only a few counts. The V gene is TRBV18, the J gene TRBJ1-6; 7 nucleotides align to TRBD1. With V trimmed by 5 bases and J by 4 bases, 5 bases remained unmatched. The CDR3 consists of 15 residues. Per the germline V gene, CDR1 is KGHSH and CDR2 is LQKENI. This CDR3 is CASSTGQVYNSPLHF. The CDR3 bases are TGTGCCAGCTCAACCGGACAGGTTTATAATTCACCCCTCCACTTT.

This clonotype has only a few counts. CDR3 in DNA: TGTGCCAGCAGAGCCCCATGGACCGAGGCCTACGAGCAGTACTTC. Translation gives CASRAPWTEAYEQYF. V usage is TRBV28 and J usage is TRBJ2-7; D call uncertain. CDR1 is MDHEN and CDR2 is SYDVKM in the germline V gene. There are 15 residues in the CDR3. Trimming pared 6 bases from V and 2 bases from J, leaving 17 bases between. Supplemented by reference TRBV28 and TRBJ2-7, the full variable domain reads DVKVTQSSRYLVKRTGEKVFLECVQDMDHENMFWYRQDPGLGLRLIYFSYDVKMKEKGDIPEGYSVSREKKERFSLILESASTNQTSMYLCASRAPWTEAYEQYFGPGTRLTVT.

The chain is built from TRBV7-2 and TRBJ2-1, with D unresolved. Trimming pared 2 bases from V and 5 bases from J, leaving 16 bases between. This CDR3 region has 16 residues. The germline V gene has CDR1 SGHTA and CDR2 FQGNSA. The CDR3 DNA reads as TGTGCCAGCAGCTTAAGGGCCATGTATTCCCACAATGAGCAGTTCTTC. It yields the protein CASSLRAMYSHNEQFF.

CDR3 sequence reads: CSARGSGAAYEQYF. In nucleotides, the CDR3 is TGCAGTGCTAGGGGATCGGGGGCGGCCTACGAGCAGTACTTC. This chain joins TRBV20-1 and TRBJ2-7; the D call may be TRBD1 or TRBD2 (6 bases each). Germline CDR1 reads DFQATT; CDR2 reads SNEGSKA (reference sequence). Trimming left V 3 bases short and J 2 bases short, with 14 bases between. This CDR3 spans 14 amino acids.

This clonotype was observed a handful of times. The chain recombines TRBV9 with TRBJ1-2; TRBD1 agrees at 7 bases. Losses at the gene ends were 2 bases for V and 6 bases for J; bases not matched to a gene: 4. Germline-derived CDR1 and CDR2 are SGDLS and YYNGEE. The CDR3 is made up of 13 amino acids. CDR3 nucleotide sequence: TGTGCCAGCAGCGTTACAGGGGAAAATGGCTACACCTTC. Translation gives CASSVTGENGYTF.

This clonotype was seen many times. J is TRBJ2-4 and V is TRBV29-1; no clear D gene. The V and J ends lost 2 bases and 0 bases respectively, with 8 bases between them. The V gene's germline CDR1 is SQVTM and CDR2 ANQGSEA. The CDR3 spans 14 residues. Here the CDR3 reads CSVERTLAKNIQYF. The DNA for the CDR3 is TGCAGCGTTGAACGCACACTAGCCAAAAACATTCAGTACTTC.

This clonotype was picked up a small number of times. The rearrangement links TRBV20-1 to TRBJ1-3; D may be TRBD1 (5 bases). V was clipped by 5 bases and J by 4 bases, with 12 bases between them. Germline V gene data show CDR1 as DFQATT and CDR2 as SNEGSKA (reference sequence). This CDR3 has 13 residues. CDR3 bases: TGCAGTGCTCCCCGGGGGGGGGGAAACACCATATATTTT. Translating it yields CSAPRGGGNTIYF.

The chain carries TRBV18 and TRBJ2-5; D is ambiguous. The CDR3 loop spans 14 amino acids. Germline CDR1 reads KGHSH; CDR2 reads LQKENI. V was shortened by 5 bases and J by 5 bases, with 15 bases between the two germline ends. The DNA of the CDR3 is TGTGCCAGCTCATCGAAAACACAAAGGGAGACCCAGTACTTC. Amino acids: CASSSKTQRETQYF.

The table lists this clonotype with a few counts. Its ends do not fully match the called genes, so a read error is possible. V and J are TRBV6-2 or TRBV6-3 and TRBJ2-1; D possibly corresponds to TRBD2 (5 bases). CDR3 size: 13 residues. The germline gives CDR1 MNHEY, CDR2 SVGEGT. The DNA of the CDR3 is TGTGCCAGCACCAGCCCCCGCCGGGATAGTAGGATCTTC. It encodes CASTSPRRDSRIF.

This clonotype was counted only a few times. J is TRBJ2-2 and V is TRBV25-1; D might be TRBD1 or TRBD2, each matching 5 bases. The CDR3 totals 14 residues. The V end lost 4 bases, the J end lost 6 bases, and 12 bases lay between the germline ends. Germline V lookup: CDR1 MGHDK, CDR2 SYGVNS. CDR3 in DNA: TGTGCCAGCAGTGGCTTTGGGGGTGCCGGGGAGCTGTTTTTT. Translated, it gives CASSGFGGAGELFF. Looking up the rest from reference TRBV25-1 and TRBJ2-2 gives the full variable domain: EADIYQTPRYLVIGTGKKITLECSQTMGHDKMYWYQQDPGMELHLIHYSYGVNSTEKGDLSSESTVSRIRTEHFPLTLESARPSHTSQYLCASSGFGGAGELFFGEGSRLTVL.

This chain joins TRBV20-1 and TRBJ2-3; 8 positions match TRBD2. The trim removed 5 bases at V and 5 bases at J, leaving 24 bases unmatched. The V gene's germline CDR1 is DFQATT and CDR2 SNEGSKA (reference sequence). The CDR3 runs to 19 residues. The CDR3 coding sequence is TGCAGTGCTTCCGGGACTAGGCTGCTGCCCCCCTTAAGACAAGATACGCAGTATTTT. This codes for CSASGTRLLPPLRQDTQYF.

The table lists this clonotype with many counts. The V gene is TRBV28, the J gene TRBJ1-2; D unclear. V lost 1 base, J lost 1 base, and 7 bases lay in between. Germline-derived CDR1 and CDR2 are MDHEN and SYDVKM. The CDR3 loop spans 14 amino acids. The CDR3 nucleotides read TGTGCCAGCAGTTTATTAGCGGTTAACTATGGCTACACCTTC. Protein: CASSLLAVNYGYTF.

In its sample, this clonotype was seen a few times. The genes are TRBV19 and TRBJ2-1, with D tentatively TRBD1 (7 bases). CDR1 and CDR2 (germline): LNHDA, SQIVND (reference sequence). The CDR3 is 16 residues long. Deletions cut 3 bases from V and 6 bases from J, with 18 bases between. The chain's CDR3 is CASSIQGGTPGNEQFF. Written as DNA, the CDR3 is TGTGCCAGTAGTATCCAGGGGGGTACCCCAGGCAATGAGCAGTTCTTC.

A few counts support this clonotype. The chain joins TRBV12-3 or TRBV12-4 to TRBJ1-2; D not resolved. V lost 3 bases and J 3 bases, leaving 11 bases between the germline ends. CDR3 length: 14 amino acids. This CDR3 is CASSFDARDYGYTF. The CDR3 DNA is TGTGCCAGCAGTTTCGACGCTCGGGACTATGGCTACACCTTC.

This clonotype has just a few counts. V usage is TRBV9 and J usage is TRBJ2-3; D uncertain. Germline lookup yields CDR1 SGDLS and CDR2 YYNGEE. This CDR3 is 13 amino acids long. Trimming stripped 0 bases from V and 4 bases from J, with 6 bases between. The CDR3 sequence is CASSVDGSDTQYF. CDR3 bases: TGTGCCAGCAGCGTAGATGGTTCAGATACGCAGTATTTT.